The rows below give T cell receptor beta chains drawn from one sample of a study of T-cell reconstitution after alpha-beta-depleted transplantation in children. TCRdb itself ran the PCR reads through MiXCR, one entry per CDR3 protein. The data show around 700,000 distinct CDR3 sequences, over 10% seen once. The sequenced sample was PBMCs, obtained before TCRalphabeta/CD19-depleted stem cell transplant. Receptors originate from a girl aged 2 to 10 with congenital amegakaryocytic thrombocytopenia, due to receive a stem cell transplant. Each CDR3 is given with its conserved first and last residue. The D gene is left open where the match is weak. The size of a clone is reported for some rows only, either as once, few or many, or as a class for expanded clones.

v_gene	abundance	j_gene	d_gene	CDR3nt	CDR3aa
TRBV12-3/TRBV12-4	few	TRBJ2-7	-	TGTGCCAGCAGCCCGCCCAGCGGAGGGTTCTACGAGCAGTACTTC	CASSPPSGGFYEQYF
TRBV11-1	-	TRBJ2-7	-	TGTGCCAGCAGCTTAAATGGGGGAGGAGGTCAGGTCTCCTACGAGCAGTACTTC	CASSLNGGGGQVSYEQYF
TRBV20-1	-	TRBJ1-2	-	TGCAGTGCTTCCACCGGGAGTCTCTATGGCTACACCTTC	CSASTGSLYGYTF
TRBV20-1	-	TRBJ2-1	-	TGCAGTGTCCTAGATCGGGGTAACAATGAGCAGTTCTTC	CSVLDRGNNEQFF
TRBV20-1	few	TRBJ2-7	-	TGCAGTGCTAGAGGTGTCCCCTCCTACGAGCAGTACTTC	CSARGVPSYEQYF
TRBV4-1	few	TRBJ1-1	-	TGCGCCAGCAGCCAAGATCCAAGACACAAGAACACTGAAGCTTTCTTT	CASSQDPRHKNTEAFF
TRBV5-1	many	TRBJ2-1	TRBD2	TGCGCCAGCAGCTTGGCCGGGCTAGCGGGAGAGATCAGCTCCTACAATGAGCAGTTCTTC	CASSLAGLAGEISSYNEQFF
TRBV4-1	many	TRBJ1-4	-	TGCGCCAGCAGCCAAGTTGTTAACGAAAAACTGTTTTTT	CASSQVVNEKLFF
TRBV5-1	-	TRBJ2-3	TRBD1	TGCGCCAGCAGCTTCGCCGGGACAGGGGTCCCTGGGGGAGATACGCAGTATTTT	CASSFAGTGVPGGDTQYF
TRBV7-9	-	TRBJ2-2	-	TGTGCCAGCAGCGAGGGCCGGAACACCGGGGAGCTGTTTTTT	CASSEGRNTGELFF
TRBV6-2/TRBV6-3	many	TRBJ1-2	-	TGTGCCAGCTCGCAAGGGCAGGCTGAGGTGCGGATGATCGTCGGGAGCTATGGCTACACCTTC	CASSQGQAEVRMIVGSYGYTF
TRBV27	many	TRBJ2-5	-	TGTGCCAGCAGTATTGAGGGGAATCAAGAGACCCAGTACTTC	CASSIEGNQETQYF
TRBV15	many	TRBJ2-5	TRBD1	TGTGCCACCACCTTGGACCCCACAGGGGGCGAGACCCAGTACTTC	CATTLDPTGGETQYF
TRBV5-1	many	TRBJ2-3	TRBD1	TGCGCCAGCAGCCTCGAACGGGACAGTGGGCGGCATTTT	CASSLERDSGRHF
TRBV12-3/TRBV12-4	many	TRBJ2-1	TRBD2	TGTGCCAGCACTAGACTAGCGGGAGTTGTGAATGAGCAGTTCTTC	CASTRLAGVVNEQFF
TRBV6-5	few	TRBJ2-7	-	TGTGCCAGCAGTTACTCCGGCAGGGGAGGGGGAGAGCAGTACTTC	CASSYSGRGGGEQYF
TRBV6-1	-	TRBJ2-1	-	TGTGCCAGCAGTGTGACGGTGAGCGATGAGCAGTTCTTC	CASSVTVSDEQFF
TRBV7-8	many	TRBJ1-3	-	TGTGCCAGCGGCCACCCACGTGGAAACACCATATATTTT	CASGHPRGNTIYF
TRBV12-3/TRBV12-4	-	TRBJ2-1	-	TGTGCCAGCAGCCCCTATCGTGTCTCTGAGCAGTTCTTC	CASSPYRVSEQFF
TRBV5-1	-	TRBJ2-3	-	TGCGCCAGCAGTGCCCTCGAGGTCACAGATACGCAGTATTTT	CASSALEVTDTQYF
TRBV14	many	TRBJ2-5	-	TGTGCCAGCAGCCAACAGGGCCGGGAGACCCAGTACTTC	CASSQQGRETQYF
TRBV5-6	many	TRBJ1-5	-	TGTGCCAGCAGCCCTAAATCAGGGATCCGCAATCAGCCCCAGCATTTT	CASSPKSGIRNQPQHF
TRBV15	many	TRBJ1-4	-	TGTGCCACCAGTACTAGGGACGGAGGAAATGAAAAACTGTTTTTT	CATSTRDGGNEKLFF
TRBV10-2	few	TRBJ2-5	-	TGCGCCAGCAGTGAGAGGGCCCAAGAGACCCAGTACTTC	CASSERAQETQYF
TRBV12-3/TRBV12-4	-	TRBJ2-5	-	TGTGCCAGCAGCCCAGTTTTTGAGACCCAGTACTTC	CASSPVFETQYF
TRBV7-9	many	TRBJ2-3	TRBD2	TGTGCCAGCAGCTTAACTCTAGCGGGAACAGATACGCAGTATTTT	CASSLTLAGTDTQYF
TRBV29-1	-	TRBJ2-1	-	TGCAGCTTACGACGGGCCAATGAGCAGTTCTTC	CSLRRANEQFF
TRBV20-1	many	TRBJ2-4	-	TGCAGTGTATGGGTAGCCAAAAACATTCAGTACTTC	CSVWVAKNIQYF
TRBV29-1	many	TRBJ2-7	-	TGCAGCGCCCGCCCCAGAGGGTCTTCCGAGCAGTACTTC	CSARPRGSSEQYF
TRBV5-1	many	TRBJ2-1	TRBD2	TGCGCCAGCATGGGTACTCGGGAGGAATTGAATGAGCAGTTCTTC	CASMGTREELNEQFF
TRBV29-1	few	TRBJ1-1	-	TGCAGCGTTGCAGGGGATATTGCGGGGGATGGGGACACTGAAGCTTTCTTT	CSVAGDIAGDGDTEAFF
TRBV18	few	TRBJ2-2	TRBD2	TGTGCCAGCTCACCCGGACTAGTATCGAACACCGGGGAGCTGTTTTTT	CASSPGLVSNTGELFF
TRBV20-1	many	TRBJ2-1	-	TGCAGCGCACTAGTACCCTCCTACAATGAGCAGTTCTTC	CSALVPSYNEQFF
TRBV5-1	many	TRBJ1-5	TRBD1	TGCGCCAGCAGCTCGGGGACAGGGGAACAGCCCCAGCATTTT	CASSSGTGEQPQHF
TRBV12-3/TRBV12-4	few	TRBJ2-1	TRBD2	TGTGCCAGCAGGGAGGCGGGAGGGCCTATGGGGAATGAGCAGTTCTTC	CASREAGGPMGNEQFF
TRBV7-6	-	TRBJ2-2	-	TGTGCCAGCAGCTTAGCGATCGGGGCCACCGGGGAGCTGTTTTTT	CASSLAIGATGELFF
TRBV5-1	many	TRBJ2-3	-	TGCGCCAGCAGCTGGTCAGGGCCATTGGCAGATACGCAGTATTTT	CASSWSGPLADTQYF
TRBV10-1	many	TRBJ2-1	-	TGCGCCAGCACCACGACGGGGGTCACCTACAATGAGCAGTTCTTC	CASTTTGVTYNEQFF
TRBV12-3/TRBV12-4	few	TRBJ2-1	TRBD2	TGTGCCAGCAGTTTCGGGGTAGCGGGAGGGAATGAGCAGTTCTTC	CASSFGVAGGNEQFF
TRBV10-1	many	TRBJ2-3	TRBD2	TGCGCCAGCAGTGAGGAGGCGGGAGGGATTACAGATACGCAGTATTTT	CASSEEAGGITDTQYF
TRBV20-1	-	TRBJ2-3	TRBD2	TGCAGTGCTAGAGCAGATACTAGCGCCGCAGATACGCAGTATTTT	CSARADTSAADTQYF
TRBV12-3/TRBV12-4	few	TRBJ2-3	TRBD1	TGTGCCAGCAGTTCAATAACCGGACAGGGATGGGATACGCAGTATTTT	CASSSITGQGWDTQYF
TRBV29-1	few	TRBJ1-1	-	TGCAGCGTTGAAGATCCGGGGGCTGAAGCTTTCTTT	CSVEDPGAEAFF
TRBV5-1	once	TRBJ2-7	-	TGCGCCAGCAGCTTGGTTTTTAGCGAGAGCTCCTACGAGCAGTACTTC	CASSLVFSESSYEQYF
TRBV5-1	many	TRBJ2-3	-	TGCGCCAGCAGCTTAATCCCGCTAGTAACGGATACGCAGTATTTT	CASSLIPLVTDTQYF
TRBV4-2	few	TRBJ1-5	-	TGTGCCAGCAGCCAACACCAGGGAGAGGGCAATCAGCCCCAGCATTTT	CASSQHQGEGNQPQHF
TRBV6-1	many	TRBJ2-7	-	TGTGCCAGCAGTCGATCCGGGACTTCCTTGGCTGGGGAGCAGTACTTC	CASSRSGTSLAGEQYF
TRBV20-1	-	TRBJ2-5	TRBD1	TGCAGTGCTTGGACAGGGCAAGAGACCCAGTACTTC	CSAWTGQETQYF
TRBV5-4	many	TRBJ2-3	-	TGTGCCAGCAGCTTAGAGGACCTGGGCCCCACAGATACGCAGTATTTT	CASSLEDLGPTDTQYF
TRBV5-4	-	TRBJ2-3	-	TGTGCCACCGGCGGATTAGGGAGCGGCACAGATACGCAGTATTTT	CATGGLGSGTDTQYF
TRBV29-1	many	TRBJ1-2	-	TGCAGCGTTGAGGTTCGGTCTGGCTACACCTTC	CSVEVRSGYTF